This is a list of T cell receptor beta chains from one sample in a study of identical twins. Via MiXCR, TCRdb re-called the 5' RACE reads, giving one row per CDR3 protein. The sample lists 250,000 or so distinct CDR3 sequences, 6% to 8.5% seen once, with more than 5% in the top ten. The data were also submitted as part of a second study, on yellow fever vaccine responses in identical twins.

The source material was CD8+ T cells sorted from blood. These receptors were obtained from a woman aged 18 to 35 in good health. Both conserved end residues are part of each CDR3. Each record gives: CDR3 protein, CDR3 DNA, V gene, D gene, J gene, clone size. The D gene is left open where the match is weak. For some rows the clone size is stated as once, few or many, or as a class when expanded; others skip it.

cdr3_aa: CASSYAYDREDTQYF
cdr3_nt: TGTGCCAGCAGTTACGCTTACGACAGGGAAGATACGCAGTATTTT
v_call: TRBV6-5
d_call: TRBD1
j_call: TRBJ2-3
clone_size: -

cdr3_aa: CASSLIAGGPPGNEQFF
cdr3_nt: TGTGCCAGCAGCTTAATAGCGGGGGGACCGCCGGGCAATGAGCAGTTCTTC
v_call: TRBV7-2
d_call: TRBD2
j_call: TRBJ2-1
clone_size: -

cdr3_aa: CASSLSPDTEAFF
cdr3_nt: TGTGCCAGCAGTTTATCCCCGGACACTGAAGCTTTCTTT
v_call: TRBV27
d_call: -
j_call: TRBJ1-1
clone_size: few

cdr3_aa: CASNTGVTEAFF
cdr3_nt: TGTGCCAGCAACACAGGGGTCACTGAAGCTTTCTTT
v_call: TRBV12-3/TRBV12-4
d_call: TRBD1
j_call: TRBJ1-1
clone_size: -

cdr3_aa: CASSPPRDSYGYTF
cdr3_nt: TGTGCCAGCAGCCCTCCGCGAGATTCTTATGGCTACACCTTC
v_call: TRBV7-9
d_call: -
j_call: TRBJ1-2
clone_size: many

cdr3_aa: CASSQDGGLAGGPGETQYF
cdr3_nt: TGTGCCAGCAGCCAAGATGGTGGGCTAGCGGGGGGGCCCGGGGAGACCCAGTACTTC
v_call: TRBV4-2
d_call: TRBD2
j_call: TRBJ2-5
clone_size: few

cdr3_aa: CATSRERTGPYEQYF
cdr3_nt: TGTGCCACCAGCAGAGAACGGACAGGGCCCTACGAGCAGTACTTC
v_call: TRBV15
d_call: TRBD1
j_call: TRBJ2-7
clone_size: -

cdr3_aa: CASSLGGLAYEQFF
cdr3_nt: TGCGCCAGCAGCTTGGGAGGACTAGCGTATGAGCAGTTCTTC
v_call: TRBV5-1
d_call: TRBD2
j_call: TRBJ2-1
clone_size: -

cdr3_aa: CSAPTGTSGGLDTQYF
cdr3_nt: TGCAGTGCTCCGACGGGGACTAGCGGGGGATTAGATACGCAGTATTTT
v_call: TRBV20-1
d_call: TRBD2
j_call: TRBJ2-3
clone_size: few

cdr3_aa: CSVEGVAGSYNEQFF
cdr3_nt: TGCAGCGTTGAGGGGGTAGCGGGATCCTACAATGAGCAGTTCTTC
v_call: TRBV29-1
d_call: TRBD2
j_call: TRBJ2-1
clone_size: many

cdr3_aa: CSARPREGYTGELFF
cdr3_nt: TGCAGTGCTAGACCCCGGGAGGGGTACACCGGGGAGCTGTTTTTT
v_call: TRBV20-1
d_call: TRBD2
j_call: TRBJ2-2
clone_size: -

cdr3_aa: CASSLSRTGSVNTEAFF
cdr3_nt: TGTGCCAGCAGTTTATCCCGGACAGGGTCCGTGAACACTGAAGCTTTCTTT
v_call: TRBV27
d_call: TRBD1
j_call: TRBJ1-1
clone_size: few

cdr3_aa: CASSLEQGGETQYF
cdr3_nt: TGTGCCAGCAGCTTAGAACAGGGGGGCGAGACCCAGTACTTC
v_call: TRBV13
d_call: TRBD1
j_call: TRBJ2-5
clone_size: -

cdr3_aa: CASSFDYRVHARDYNEQFF
cdr3_nt: TGTGCCAGCAGCTTCGACTACAGGGTCCACGCCCGTGATTACAATGAGCAGTTCTTC
v_call: TRBV11-1
d_call: -
j_call: TRBJ2-1
clone_size: few

cdr3_aa: CASSERAPGETQYF
cdr3_nt: TGTGCCAGCTCAGAACGGGCACCAGGAGAGACCCAGTACTTC
v_call: TRBV18
d_call: -
j_call: TRBJ2-5
clone_size: -

cdr3_aa: CASSPESNQPQHF
cdr3_nt: TGTGCCAGCAGTCCGGAGAGTAATCAGCCCCAGCATTTT
v_call: TRBV12-3/TRBV12-4
d_call: -
j_call: TRBJ1-5
clone_size: few

cdr3_aa: CASSLDQGGLQETQYF
cdr3_nt: TGTGCCAGCAGCTTAGACCAGGGCGGCCTCCAAGAGACCCAGTACTTC
v_call: TRBV7-9
d_call: -
j_call: TRBJ2-5
clone_size: -

cdr3_aa: CSASWGESVEETQYF
cdr3_nt: TGCAGTGCTAGTTGGGGGGAGAGTGTCGAAGAGACCCAGTACTTC
v_call: TRBV20-1
d_call: -
j_call: TRBJ2-5
clone_size: -

cdr3_aa: CASTLKAGGPTDTQYF
cdr3_nt: TGCGCCAGCACCCTAAAAGCGGGGGGGCCCACAGATACGCAGTATTTT
v_call: TRBV5-1
d_call: TRBD2
j_call: TRBJ2-3
clone_size: -

cdr3_aa: CSAERYRVASTGELFF
cdr3_nt: TGCAGTGCAGAACGATACAGGGTGGCGAGCACCGGGGAGCTGTTTTTT
v_call: TRBV20-1
d_call: -
j_call: TRBJ2-2
clone_size: few

cdr3_aa: CASSQAPLLGASSYNEQFF
cdr3_nt: TGTGCCAGCAGCCAGGCCCCACTCCTAGGGGCCAGCTCCTACAATGAGCAGTTCTTC
v_call: TRBV6-1
d_call: -
j_call: TRBJ2-1
clone_size: few

cdr3_aa: CASMEGLAAYEQYF
cdr3_nt: TGTGCCAGCATGGAGGGACTAGCGGCCTACGAGCAGTACTTC
v_call: TRBV2
d_call: TRBD2
j_call: TRBJ2-7
clone_size: -

cdr3_aa: CATSRDHGVQAGGSPLSYNEQFF
cdr3_nt: TGTGCCACCAGCAGAGATCATGGGGTGCAAGCGGGAGGGTCGCCCTTATCCTACAATGAGCAGTTCTTC
v_call: TRBV15
d_call: TRBD2
j_call: TRBJ2-1
clone_size: many

cdr3_aa: CASSLGRGQGSSGANVLTF
cdr3_nt: TGCGCCAGCAGCTTGGGGAGGGGACAGGGGTCCTCTGGGGCCAACGTCCTGACTTTC
v_call: TRBV5-1
d_call: TRBD1
j_call: TRBJ2-6
clone_size: few

cdr3_aa: CASTNLAKEFF
cdr3_nt: TGTGCCAGCACTAATCTAGCGAAAGAGTTCTTC
v_call: TRBV27
d_call: -
j_call: TRBJ2-1
clone_size: few

cdr3_aa: CASSQLLVDNEQFF
cdr3_nt: TGCGCCAGCAGCCAACTCCTTGTAGACAATGAGCAGTTCTTC
v_call: TRBV4-1
d_call: -
j_call: TRBJ2-1
clone_size: many

cdr3_aa: CASSLGWRETQYF
cdr3_nt: TGTGCCAGCAGTTTAGGTTGGCGGGAGACCCAGTACTTC
v_call: TRBV12-3/TRBV12-4
d_call: -
j_call: TRBJ2-5
clone_size: -

cdr3_aa: CASSPGTRRGHEQFF
cdr3_nt: TGTGCCAGCAGTCCCGGGACTAGAAGGGGCCATGAGCAGTTCTTC
v_call: TRBV6-2/TRBV6-3
d_call: TRBD2
j_call: TRBJ2-1
clone_size: -

cdr3_aa: CATSGDRGLGEQFF
cdr3_nt: TGTGCCACCAGCGGGGACAGGGGATTAGGTGAGCAGTTCTTC
v_call: TRBV15
d_call: TRBD1
j_call: TRBJ2-1
clone_size: many

cdr3_aa: CASGRSTSTSELAKNIQYF
cdr3_nt: TGTGCTAGTGGCCGCTCAACATCCACTAGCGAGCTAGCCAAAAACATTCAGTACTTC
v_call: TRBV12-5
d_call: TRBD2
j_call: TRBJ2-4
clone_size: few

cdr3_aa: CATSRDMFSAYNEQFF
cdr3_nt: TGTGCCACCAGCAGAGATATGTTTTCCGCCTACAATGAGCAGTTCTTC
v_call: TRBV15
d_call: -
j_call: TRBJ2-1
clone_size: -

cdr3_aa: CASSLIGRDTQYF
cdr3_nt: TGTGCCAGCAGTTTGATCGGGAGGGATACGCAGTATTTT
v_call: TRBV27
d_call: TRBD2
j_call: TRBJ2-3
clone_size: -

cdr3_aa: CSARLPSRAFF
cdr3_nt: TGCAGTGCTAGACTCCCGTCGCGAGCTTTCTTT
v_call: TRBV20-1
d_call: -
j_call: TRBJ1-1
clone_size: many

cdr3_aa: CASSHMRGSGNEQFF
cdr3_nt: TGTGCCAGCAGCCATATGCGCGGGAGCGGCAATGAGCAGTTCTTC
v_call: TRBV3-1
d_call: TRBD2
j_call: TRBJ2-1
clone_size: -

cdr3_aa: CASSQLAGVYEQYF
cdr3_nt: TGCGCCAGCAGCCAACTAGCGGGAGTCTACGAGCAGTACTTC
v_call: TRBV4-1
d_call: TRBD2
j_call: TRBJ2-7
clone_size: few

cdr3_aa: CASSPPASQETQYF
cdr3_nt: TGTGCCAGCTCACCACCGGCCAGCCAAGAGACCCAGTACTTC
v_call: TRBV18
d_call: -
j_call: TRBJ2-5
clone_size: -

cdr3_aa: CASSQMTSASYEQYF
cdr3_nt: TGTGCCAGCAGCCAGATGACTAGCGCCTCCTACGAGCAGTACTTC
v_call: TRBV13
d_call: TRBD2
j_call: TRBJ2-7
clone_size: -

cdr3_aa: CASSAGLGSSYEQYF
cdr3_nt: TGTGCCAGCAGCGCAGGACTGGGAAGCTCCTACGAGCAGTACTTC
v_call: TRBV7-3
d_call: -
j_call: TRBJ2-7
clone_size: -

cdr3_aa: CASSPLGGRTEAFF
cdr3_nt: TGCGCCAGCAGCCCCCTGGGTGGGCGCACTGAAGCTTTCTTT
v_call: TRBV5-1
d_call: -
j_call: TRBJ1-1
clone_size: few

cdr3_aa: CSALAGVNYNEQFF
cdr3_nt: TGCAGTGCCCTAGCGGGAGTTAACTACAATGAGCAGTTCTTC
v_call: TRBV20-1
d_call: TRBD2
j_call: TRBJ2-1
clone_size: few

cdr3_aa: CASSQHLNTEAFF
cdr3_nt: TGCGCCAGCAGCCAACACCTGAACACTGAAGCTTTCTTT
v_call: TRBV4-1
d_call: -
j_call: TRBJ1-1
clone_size: many

cdr3_aa: CASSLELVYNEQFF
cdr3_nt: TGTGCCAGCAGTTTAGAGTTGGTATACAATGAGCAGTTCTTC
v_call: TRBV12-3/TRBV12-4
d_call: -
j_call: TRBJ2-1
clone_size: -

cdr3_aa: CASSPGLAGGLAFF
cdr3_nt: TGTGCCAGCAGCCCCGGACTAGCGGGGGGGCTGGCGTTCTTC
v_call: TRBV3-1
d_call: TRBD2
j_call: TRBJ2-1
clone_size: few

cdr3_aa: CASSQWTSGNEQFF
cdr3_nt: TGCGCCAGCAGCCAATGGACTAGCGGCAATGAGCAGTTCTTC
v_call: TRBV4-1
d_call: TRBD2
j_call: TRBJ2-1
clone_size: -

cdr3_aa: CSAGNRDRVNYEQYF
cdr3_nt: TGCAGTGCTGGAAATCGGGACAGGGTAAACTACGAGCAGTACTTC
v_call: TRBV20-1
d_call: TRBD1
j_call: TRBJ2-7
clone_size: few